This T cell receptor beta chain appears in the sequencing data of a study of prognosis after radiotherapy for stage I lung cancer. Multiplex PCR in two rounds served to amplify TCR beta CDR3 from genomic DNA. Individual primers that were specific to each TRBV and TRBJ gene served in first-round PCR. TCRdb used MiXCR to reprocess the multiplex PCR reads, holding one entry per CDR3 protein. In the table there are under 20,000 distinct CDR3 sequences, approximately 50% of which are singletons. Trimming removed 6 bases at V and 7 bases at J, with 13 bases between. CDR3 length: 13 residues. Germline values: CDR1 MNHNS, CDR2 SASEGT. This clonotype appeared many times.

The sequencing here drew on PBMCs, taken before or after stereotactic body radiation therapy (not recorded which). The receptor was isolated from a donor at least 50 years old with non-small cell lung cancer. V and J are TRBV6-1 and TRBJ1-5; D is unresolved. In DNA form, the CDR3 reads TGTGCCAGCAGCAGAGAAATAGGGCAGCCCCAGCATTTT. Encoded protein: CASSREIGQPQHF.